The 12 T cell receptor beta chains listed next were all sequenced from one sample in a study of blood T cells in healthy people across ages. For the second PCR, which ran for about 6 to 11 cycles, a sample-barcoded 5' primer and a J-beta primer mix were used. TCRdb recomputed calls from the 5' RACE reads with MiXCR, one row per CDR3 protein. The data contain 1.4 million to 1.5 million distinct CDR3 sequences, 42% of them singletons. The specimen was blood. Source of these receptors: a woman aged 18-29 years in good health.

This clonotype has more than one count but fewer than ten. V usage is TRBV4-1 and J usage is TRBJ2-7; 10 bases map to TRBD2. Germline V lookup: CDR1 MGHRA, CDR2 YSYEKL. The trim removed 0 bases at V and 5 bases at J, leaving 7 bases unmatched. The CDR3 runs 16 residues. The CDR3 DNA follows: TGCGCCAGCAGCCAAGATGGTTCTAGCGGGGGTCACGAGCAGTACTTC. This gives the protein CASSQDGSSGGHEQYF.

J is TRBJ2-1 and V is TRBV5-1; D is possibly TRBD1 or TRBD2 (5 bases each). The ends were cut back, 4 bases at V and 0 bases at J, with 14 bases in the middle. CDR3 size: 16 residues. CDR1 and CDR2 from the germline V gene are SGHRS and YFSETQ. CDR3 sequence: CASSHGTRSSYNEQFF. The CDR3 region has the DNA TGCGCCAGCAGCCACGGGACCCGCAGCTCCTACAATGAGCAGTTCTTC.

The V gene is TRBV10-3, the J gene TRBJ1-4; the D is unclear. The germline V and J ends were trimmed by 2 bases and 5 bases, with 3 bases remaining between them. The CDR3 runs 12 residues. The germline V gene encodes CDR1 ENHRY and CDR2 SYGVKD. The CDR3 nucleotides read TGTGCCATCAGTGAGGAGAATGAAAAACTGTTTTTT. Protein: CAISEENEKLFF.

In this sample, this clonotype turned up a few times. J is TRBJ2-7 and V is TRBV12-3 or TRBV12-4, with no clear D. This CDR3 is built from 14 residues. Deletions cut 7 bases from V and 4 bases from J, with 17 bases between. CDR3 in DNA: TGTGCCAGCAATGTGGCGGAACTACCATACGAGCAGTACTTC. Protein sequence: CASNVAELPYEQYF.

The rearrangement joins TRBV6-5 to TRBJ2-3; 13 bases line up with TRBD2. V trimming: 5 bases; J trimming: 8 bases; junction bases outside the gene matches: 10. This CDR3 contains 16 residues. Germline assignment: CDR1 MNHEY and CDR2 SVGAGI. CDR3 region: CASSPLLAGGPGTQYF. CDR3 DNA sequence: TGTGCCAGCAGTCCTCTACTAGCGGGGGGGCCCGGTACGCAGTATTTT.

The sample holds one count of this clonotype. The CDR3 bases are TGCGCCAGCAGCGACAGGCGAGGGGAGAATTCGGCCAACGTCCTGACTTTC. Translated: CASSDRRGENSANVLTF. The chain has TRBV10-2 and TRBJ2-6, with a tentative D call TRBD1 (6 bases). The V end was cut by 6 bases, the J end by 6 bases, with 21 bases between. The germline gives CDR1 WSHSY, CDR2 SAAADI. This CDR3 region has 17 residues.

This clonotype was recorded a few times. The J gene is TRBJ2-1, the V gene TRBV10-3, with 11 positions matching TRBD2. V shed 6 bases and J 7 bases; nucleotides not matched to a gene: 8. Germline V lookup: CDR1 ENHRY, CDR2 SYGVKD. The CDR3 runs to 15 residues. The CDR3 DNA is TGTGCCATCAGCACCCTAGCGGGGGGTGAAAATGAGCAGTTCTTC. Translation gives CAISTLAGGENEQFF.

The sample holds a few counts of this clonotype. The chain carries TRBV9 and TRBJ2-1; 8 nucleotides line up with TRBD1. The CDR3 consists of 16 residues. V lost 3 bases to trimming and J lost 5 bases; unmatched junction nucleotides: 10. In germline, CDR1 is SGDLS, CDR2 YYNGEE. The CDR3, as DNA: TGTGCCAGCAGCGCCCCCAGGACAGGGTCCGACAATGAGCAGTTCTTC. Residues: CASSAPRTGSDNEQFF.

V and J are TRBV13 and TRBJ2-2, with 9 positions matching TRBD1. CDR1 is PRHDT and CDR2 is FYEKMQ in the germline V gene (reference sequence). V was clipped by 8 bases and J by 6 bases; unmatched bases: 10. The CDR3 spans 15 residues. CDR3 in amino acids: CASETRDRVAGELFF. The DNA for the CDR3 is TGTGCCAGCGAGACCAGGGACAGGGTCGCCGGGGAGCTGTTTTTT.

This clonotype was observed a handful of times. The chain is built from TRBV20-1 and TRBJ2-7; D could derive from TRBD1 or TRBD2 (6 bases each). Germline V gene sequence: CDR1 DFQATT, CDR2 SNEGSKA (reference sequence). The CDR3 contains 13 residues. V lost 6 bases to trimming and J lost 2 bases, with 14 bases between them. The CDR3 sequence is CSAKGGLAYEQYF. Here the CDR3 DNA reads TGCAGTGCCAAAGGGGGGTTGGCCTACGAGCAGTACTTC.

This clonotype was seen a handful of times. The chain combines TRBV15 with TRBJ2-5; TRBD1 matches at 9 bases. Germline assignment: CDR1 LNHNV and CDR2 YYDKDF (reference sequence). V was pared by 9 bases and J by 0 bases, with 14 bases of the junction left unmatched. The CDR3 is made up of 17 amino acids. CDR3 sequence (DNA): TGTGCCACTCGGCTCAACACAGGGGGCCCGTACCAAGAGACCCAGTACTTC. This encodes CATRLNTGGPYQETQYF.

The V gene is TRBV21-1, the J gene TRBJ1-2; TRBD1 is the table's D call and was not checked against the DNA. TRBV21-1 constitutes a pseudogene. The CDR3 is made up of 12 amino acids. Here the CDR3 reads CASSRGGRGYTF. DNA for the CDR3: TGTGCCAGCAGCAGAGGGGGGCGAGGCTACACCTTC.